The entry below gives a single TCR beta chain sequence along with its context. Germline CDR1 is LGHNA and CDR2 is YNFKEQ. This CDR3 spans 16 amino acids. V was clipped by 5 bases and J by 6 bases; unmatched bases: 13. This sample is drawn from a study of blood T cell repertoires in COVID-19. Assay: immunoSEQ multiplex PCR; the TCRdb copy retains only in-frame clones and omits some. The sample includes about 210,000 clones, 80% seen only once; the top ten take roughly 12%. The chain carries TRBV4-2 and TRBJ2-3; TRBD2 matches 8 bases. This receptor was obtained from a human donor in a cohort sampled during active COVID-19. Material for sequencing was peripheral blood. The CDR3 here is CASSLAVTGGGDTQYF. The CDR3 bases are TGTGCCAGCAGCTTAGCCGTCACGGGAGGGGGGGATACGCAGTATTTT.